This T cell receptor (beta chain) was observed in a study of T cell changes during pregnancy in multiple sclerosis (dated by TCRdb to about 2019). For context, the study as a whole: The study looked at changes in the T cell repertoire across pregnancy in women with multiple sclerosis.

CDR1 LGHNA and CDR2 YNFKEQ are derived from the germline V gene. Trimming takes 3 bases from V and 0 bases from J, and the germline ends sit 12 bases apart. The CDR3 holds 17 amino acids from the cysteine to the phenylalanine. Only the CDR3 part of the read is kept: 51 bases, read in frame from the first base. Worth noting for this clone: This receptor's antigen is unknown. The sample holds no much larger clone one base away, and base qualities are not on file.

Library preparation was by the immunoSEQ multiplex PCR assay. Entries here come from immuneACCESS through TCRdb and include only in-frame sequences with V and J called. Some clones fail to appear in such tables; in the studies checked, an unresolved V gene covers under half of the shortfall, and the cause of the remainder is unknown. Within this sample are tens of thousands of clones, with approximately 92% of them counted one time only. Approximately 2.2% of the sample is in the top ten clones. The source is a female donor with multiple sclerosis, enrolled in a pregnancy study. The sample consisted of peripheral blood, taken after pregnancy. This receptor chain uses TRBV4-2 and TRBJ2-6; TRBD1 is a possible D gene, resting on 6 matching bases. The CDR3 protein is CASSQSGHNSGANVLTF. The DNA sequence is as follows: TGTGCCAGCAGCCAGTCGGGACATAACTCTGGGGCCAACGTCCTGACTTTC.